Shown below are 14 T cell receptor beta chains from a single sample sequenced in a study of CD8 T cells in Susac syndrome. RNA was extracted with the RNeasy kit, and a quantity of roughly 0.45 to 1 ug was reverse transcribed using random hexamers. MiXCR, applied by TCRdb to the immunoSEQ multiplex PCR reads, yields one record per CDR3 protein. The sample has about 120,000 distinct CDR3 sequences, 94% seen once; the top ten hold about 0.089%. Material: CD4+ T cells from PBMCs. The receptors shown here come from a human donor in good health.

The chain uses TRBV10-3 and TRBJ2-2, with TRBD2 matching 14 bases. Germline CDR1 reads ENHRY; CDR2 reads SYGVKD. The CDR3 covers 14 residues. The V gene end was trimmed by 6 bases and the J gene end by 8 bases; junction bases not matched to a gene: 2. CDR3: CAIRGLAGEGELFF. In nucleotides, the CDR3 is TGTGCCATCAGGGGACTAGCGGGAGAGGGGGAGCTGTTTTTT.

This sequence joins TRBV7-9 and TRBJ1-1; D gene ambiguous. Germline CDR1 SEHNR, CDR2 FQNEAQ (reference sequence). The V and J ends lost 5 bases and 5 bases respectively, with 18 bases between them. The CDR3 spans 15 residues. The CDR3 spells CASSPERAGRTEAFF. The CDR3 DNA reads as TGTGCCAGCAGCCCGGAAAGAGCGGGAAGGACTGAAGCTTTCTTT.

This sequence joins TRBV20-1 and TRBJ2-7; TRBD2 aligns across 8 bases. Losses at the gene ends were 0 bases for V and 1 base for J; bases not matched to a gene: 2. CDR1 is DFQATT, CDR2 SNEGSKA, per germline (reference sequence). This CDR3 is built from 14 residues. The CDR3 here is CSARDVAGSYEQYF. DNA for the CDR3: TGCAGTGCTAGAGATGTAGCGGGATCCTACGAGCAGTACTTC.

This rearrangement joins TRBV7-9 to TRBJ2-5; D assignment may be TRBD1 or TRBD2 (5 bases each). V gave up 5 bases and J gave up 5 bases, with 15 bases separating them. Germline V gene data show CDR1 as SEHNR and CDR2 as FQNEAQ (reference sequence). The CDR3 length is 14 residues. The CDR3 sequence: CASSPRGSEETQYF. DNA of the CDR3: TGTGCCAGCAGCCCCCGGGGCAGCGAGGAGACCCAGTACTTC.

The rearrangement uses TRBV29-1 and TRBJ1-1; 7 bases map to TRBD1. The CDR3 has 12 residues. Germline loops: CDR1 SQVTM, CDR2 ANQGSEA. The CDR3: CSATGDYTEAFF. The CDR3 nucleotides are TGCAGTGCTACAGGGGATTACACTGAAGCTTTCTTT. Looking up the rest from reference TRBV29-1 and TRBJ1-1 gives the full variable domain: SAVISQKPSRDICQRGTSLTIQCQVDSQVTMMFWYRQQPGQSLTLIATANQGSEATYESGFVIDKFPISRPNLTFSTLTVSNMSPEDSSIYLCSATGDYTEAFFGQGTRLTVV.

The genes are TRBV11-2 and TRBJ2-7; D is unclear. Trimming shortened V by 0 bases and J by 2 bases, and 8 bases separated the two germline ends. Germline V gives CDR1 SGHAT, CDR2 FQNNGV. This CDR3 spans 14 amino acids. The CDR3 protein is CASSLDDWTYEQYF. The DNA for the CDR3 is TGTGCCAGCAGCTTAGACGACTGGACCTACGAGCAGTACTTC.

V gene TRBV29-1 combines with J gene TRBJ2-5; possible D gene TRBD2, 6 bases. The CDR3 consists of 12 residues. Between the trimmed V and J ends, which lost 7 bases and 3 bases, there was a span of 12 bases. CDR1 SQVTM and CDR2 ANQGSEA come from the germline V gene. CDR3 coding DNA: TGCAGCGGGGGAGGAGGGAAAGAGACCCAGTACTTC. Protein product: CSGGGGKETQYF.

The J gene is TRBJ2-1, the V gene TRBV19, with a weak D call TRBD2 (6 bases). The ends were cut back, 3 bases at V and 8 bases at J, with 20 bases in the middle. This CDR3 region has 16 residues. Germline CDR1 reads LNHDA; CDR2 reads SQIVND (reference sequence). The CDR3: CASSIGSAGRLDEQFF. CDR3 nucleotide sequence: TGTGCCAGTAGTATTGGATCGGCCGGGAGACTCGATGAGCAGTTCTTC.

This chain connects TRBV30 to TRBJ1-1; D uncertain. CDR3 length equals 12 residues. Germline loops: CDR1 GTSNPN, CDR2 SVGIG (reference sequence). V gave up 4 bases and J gave up 0 bases, with 6 bases separating them. DNA of the CDR3: TGTGCCTGGACCCGAATGAACACTGAAGCTTTCTTT. Translation gives CAWTRMNTEAFF.

The chain has TRBV6-6 and TRBJ2-1; tentatively, D is TRBD1 (5 bases). Trimming took 7 bases from V and 5 from J, leaving 18 bases between them. The CDR3 sequence is 15 residues long. Germline V gives CDR1 MNHNY, CDR2 SVGAGI (reference sequence). The CDR3 DNA reads TGTGCCAGCACCCTAAAGGGGCTCGATGACAATGAGCAGTTCTTC. This translates into CASTLKGLDDNEQFF.

This chain joins TRBV19 and TRBJ2-6, with D possibly TRBD1 on 5 matching bases. CDR3 length: 15 residues. In germline, CDR1 is LNHDA, CDR2 SQIVND (reference sequence). Trimming removed 3 bases at V and 4 bases at J, with 10 bases between. CDR3: CASSMEGVGANVLTF. As DNA, the CDR3 is TGTGCCAGTAGTATGGAAGGGGTCGGGGCCAACGTCCTGACTTTC.

The chain employs TRBV7-6 and TRBJ1-5, with TRBD1 as a possible D gene (6 bases). Germline V gene lookup returns CDR1 SGHVS and CDR2 FNYEAQ. Between the trimmed V and J ends, which lost 5 bases and 5 bases, there was a span of 13 bases. The CDR3 loop spans 14 amino acids. The CDR3 sequence is CASSPRTDYQPQHF. Written as DNA, the CDR3 is TGTGCCAGCAGCCCAAGGACAGATTATCAGCCCCAGCATTTT.

The rearrangement uses TRBV29-1 and TRBJ1-2; no definite D call. The CDR3 spans 12 residues. V was clipped by 3 bases and J by 2 bases, with 7 bases between them. Germline V lookup: CDR1 SQVTM, CDR2 ANQGSEA. The CDR3 DNA reads TGCAGCGTTGACGATGCCAACTATGGCTACACCTTC. Its translation is CSVDDANYGYTF.

The rearrangement links TRBV28 to TRBJ2-7; 8 bases are a match to TRBD1. CDR1 is MDHEN and CDR2 is SYDVKM in the germline V gene. The CDR3 has 16 amino acids. With V trimmed by 5 bases and J by 1 base, 10 bases remained unmatched. In nucleotides, the CDR3 is TGTGCCAGCAGTCCTCACCTCCGGGACAGGTCCTACGAGCAGTACTTC. This translates into CASSPHLRDRSYEQYF.